These 3 T cell receptor beta chains were sequenced from one sample in a study of T cells and Merkel cell carcinoma outcomes. Here immunoSEQ multiplex PCR was the method, and the copy in TCRdb shows in-frame clones only, minus some. The table includes roughly 4,000 clones, 90% to 95% detected once. Sequenced material: tumor tissue from Merkel cell carcinoma. The receptors stem from a human donor with Merkel cell carcinoma.

This clone was counted a single time. V and J are TRBV27 and TRBJ2-1; unclear D gene. Trimming left V 2 bases short and J 2 bases short, with 13 bases between. Per the germline V gene, CDR1 is MNHEY and CDR2 is SMNVEV (reference sequence). CDR3 size: 16 residues. CDR3 sequence (DNA): TGTGCCAGCAGTTTAACCAGTGTCCTACCCTACAATGAGCAGTTCTTC. Translated: CASSLTSVLPYNEQFF.

The rearrangement joins TRBV5-5 to TRBJ2-7; D not resolved. This CDR3 has 14 residues. The V end lost 1 base, the J end lost 6 bases, and 14 bases lay between the germline ends. The V gene's germline CDR1 is SGHKS and CDR2 YYEKEE (reference sequence). CDR3 bases: TGTGCCAGCAGCTTGAGTGGCAGACCACGCGAGCAGTACTTC. Residues: CASSLSGRPREQYF.

V and J are TRBV5-4 and TRBJ1-1; D call uncertain. The germline V gene has CDR1 SGHNT and CDR2 YYREEE (reference sequence). This CDR3 is built from 13 residues. V was shortened by 2 bases and J by 4 bases, with 9 bases between the two germline ends. The CDR3 here is CASSFGEGTEAFF. The CDR3 DNA follows: TGTGCCAGCAGCTTTGGAGAGGGCACTGAAGCTTTCTTT.